The 27 T cell receptor beta chains listed next were all sequenced from one sample in a study of CD8+ T cells in alopecia areata. Following extraction, RNA underwent reverse transcription to cDNA, which served as the sequencing template. Method: immunoSEQ multiplex PCR; TCRdb's copy keeps in-frame clones and lacks some. The sample is made up of about 110,000 clones, none counted only once. Source material: lesional skin. Receptor source: a C3H/HeJ mouse with alopecia areata. The MHC haplotype of this mouse line is H2-k.

This clone appeared a few times. TCRdb's protein and the translated DNA diverge at residue 13; the protein reported here is the translation of the DNA. Gene names follow the mouse nomenclature. The read comes to an end 3 residues before the CDR3 does, leaving the germline J gene to fill in the end. This sequence joins TRBV1 and TRBJ1-3; 8 bases are shared with TRBD1. Germline V CDR1 and CDR2: NSQYPW, LRSPGD (reference sequence). This CDR3 is 16 amino acids long. V was clipped by 0 bases and J by 3 bases; unmatched bases: 4. The CDR3 reads CTCSADLRGLGNTLYF. The DNA read from the CDR3 is TGCACCTGCAGTGCAGATCTCAGGGGGCTTGGAAATACG.

The table lists this clone with a few counts. Mouse names are used for the genes. With the read ending 4 residues before the CDR3 end, the germline J gene is used to fill in that end. V is TRBV13-3 and J is TRBJ2-5; 9 nucleotides align to TRBD1. This CDR3 comprises 15 residues. Germline V gene lookup returns CDR1 NNHDY and CDR2 SYVADS. The CDR3 loop is CASSDPGQGEDTQYF. Incomplete CDR3 DNA: TGTGCCAGCAGTGATCCGGGACAGGGAGAGGAC.

This clone was counted a few times. Genes here carry mouse names. The read is 4 residues too short to cover the CDR3 end, so that end is filled in from the germline J gene. V is TRBV13-2 and J is TRBJ2-1, with a weak D call TRBD2 (6 bases). The CDR3 sequence is 14 residues long. Germline loops: CDR1 NNHNN, CDR2 SYGAGS (reference sequence). Trimming removed 1 base from V and 4 bases from J, with 9 bases in between. The CDR3 loop is CASGDLGVYAEQFF. The CDR3 DNA, read in part, is TGTGCCAGCGGTGATTTGGGGGTATATGCT.

This clone occurred a few times. Genes here carry mouse names. The read is 4 residues too short to cover the CDR3 end, so that end is filled in from the germline J gene. The chain employs TRBV1 and TRBJ1-2; TRBD1 matches 10 bases. CDR1 NSQYPW and CDR2 LRSPGD come from the germline V gene (reference sequence). This CDR3 comprises 14 residues. CDR3 bases read: TGCACCTGCAGTGGAACCGGGACAGGGGAC. Its translation is CTCSGTGTGD. The full-length CDR3 reads as CTCSGTGTGDDYTF.

As concerns this clone: The gene names here belong to mouse. The CDR3 end is not reached by the read, which stops 4 residues before it; the germline J gene fills it in. The rearrangement uses TRBV31 and TRBJ2-7; 7 bases map to TRBD1. The germline V gene encodes CDR1 GKSSPN and CDR2 SITVG. The CDR3 runs to 12 residues. CDR3 region: CAWSPDRDEQYF. CDR3 DNA (partial): TGTGCCTGGAGTCCAGACAGGGAT.

This clone occurred a few times. Genes here carry mouse names. CDR3 bases read: TGTGCCAGCGGTGATGCCCTCAGACTGGGGGGCCTCTAT. It codes for CASGDALRLGGLY. The entire CDR3 sequence reads CASGDALRLGGLYEQYF. The V gene is TRBV13-2, the J gene TRBJ2-7; 10 bases agree with TRBD2. The read is 4 residues too short to cover the CDR3 end, so that end is filled in from the germline J gene. Trimming at V came to 0 bases and at J to 3 bases, leaving 9 bases not matched to a gene. The CDR3 consists of 17 residues. Looked up from germline, CDR1 is NNHNN and CDR2 is SYGAGS (reference sequence).

Points on this clone: Gene names are mouse gene names. The CDR3 end falls 4 residues outside the read, so it is completed with the germline J gene. The chain uses TRBV19 and TRBJ1-2, with D unclear. V was cut by 4 bases and J by 3 bases, with 10 bases left in between. The CDR3 consists of 13 residues. The germline gives CDR1 FNHDT, CDR2 SITEND (reference sequence). CDR3: CASSYIGYSDYTF. The CDR3 bases that were read are TGTGCCAGCAGTTACATAGGGTACTCC.

As concerns this clone: Mouse germline and gene names are used. The read falls 4 residues short of the CDR3 end, and the missing part is taken from the germline J gene. The chain has TRBV13-1 and TRBJ2-1, with TRBD2 matching 8 bases. The trim removed 4 bases at V and 3 bases at J, leaving 6 bases unmatched. The CDR3 is 15 amino acids. Germline CDR1 is NSHNY and CDR2 is SYGAGN. The CDR3 sequence is CASSPGGRVYAEQFF. The sequenced part of the CDR3 DNA is TGTGCCAGCAGTCCTGGGGGGCGCGTCTATGCT.

This clone was observed a handful of times. Each gene name is a mouse one. The read comes to an end 4 residues before the CDR3 does, leaving the germline J gene to fill in the end. The V call is TRBV16, the J call TRBJ2-5, with TRBD1 identical over 7 bases. The CDR3 runs 14 residues. Germline V CDR1 and CDR2: SGHSA, FRNQAP. After removal of 3 bases from V and 2 bases from J, the junction contained 2 bases not matched to a gene. CDR3 sequence: CASSFRQGQDTQYF. The CDR3 bases that were read are TGTGCAAGCAGCTTCAGACAGGGCCAAGAC.

A word on this clone: Germline and genes: mouse. The CDR3 goes on 4 residues after the read ends, and that part is filled in from the germline J gene. This rearrangement joins TRBV19 to TRBJ1-4, with 8 bases that match TRBD1. V gave up 2 bases and J gave up 6 bases; unmatched junction bases: 3. This CDR3 comprises 14 residues. Per germline, CDR1 FNHDT and CDR2 SITEND (reference sequence). The CDR3 DNA, read in part, is TGTGCCAGCAGTATGACAGGGGAGGACGAA. Protein product: CASSMTGEDE. The full CDR3 is CASSMTGEDERLFF.

This clone occurred a few times. Gene names and germline match the mouse. The read finishes 4 residues shy of the CDR3 end, and the germline J gene is used to complete it. The chain uses TRBV14 and TRBJ1-1, with 10 bases matching TRBD1. CDR1 SGHDT and CDR2 FRDEAV come from the germline V gene. J was trimmed by 1 base and V by 5 bases; bases with no gene match: 5. CDR3 length: 15 residues. The DNA read from the CDR3 is TGTGCCAGCAGGGGGACAGGGGTCGGAAACACA. Protein: CASRGTGVGNT. Given in full, the CDR3 is CASRGTGVGNTEVFF.

A few counts support this clone. The translated DNA and TCRdb's protein are not identical at residue 13; the protein here was translated from the DNA. Gene names are mouse gene names. Read sequence stops 3 residues before the CDR3 end, and the germline J gene provides the missing end. The rearrangement uses TRBV13-3 and TRBJ1-6; 7 bases fit TRBD1. TRBJ1-6 is an open reading frame whose function is uncertain. The CDR3 runs to 16 residues. Germline trimming cut 1 base from V and 6 bases from J; bases unmatched to any gene: 7. Germline loops: CDR1 NNHDY, CDR2 SYVADS. Incomplete CDR3 DNA: TGTGCCAGCAGTGATCTCCAGGGGGGAACTAATTCGCCC. Its translation: CASSDLQGGTNSP. The entire CDR3 sequence reads CASSDLQGGTNSPLYF.

This clone showed up just a few times. These gene names are mouse names. The read terminates 4 residues before the CDR3 end, so the remaining end is supplied by the germline J gene. The chain has TRBV13-3 and TRBJ2-2; D gene uncertain. CDR1 is NNHDY, CDR2 SYVADS, per germline. Trimming removed 1 base from V and 0 bases from J, with 10 bases in between. The CDR3 spans 16 residues. This CDR3 is CASSDLAGANTGQLYF. Incomplete CDR3 DNA: TGTGCCAGCAGTGATTTGGCAGGTGCAAACACCGGG.

Comment on this clone: These gene names are mouse names. Coverage ceases 4 residues before the CDR3 finishes, and the germline J gene fills in the end. The V and J genes are TRBV13-3 and TRBJ2-2; TRBD1 matches 7 bases. Germline CDR1 and CDR2: NNHDY and SYVADS. V lost 6 bases, J lost 1 base, and 3 bases stayed unmatched. This CDR3 region has 14 residues. The CDR3 region is CASKQGENTGQLYF. Incomplete CDR3 DNA: TGTGCCAGCAAGCAGGGGGAAAACACCGGG.

This clone was picked up a small number of times. The gene names here belong to mouse. The CDR3 goes on 4 residues after the read ends, and that part is filled in from the germline J gene. The chain links TRBV13-1 to TRBJ1-1; possibly TRBD1 for D (5 bases). This CDR3 contains 12 residues. Germline V lookup: CDR1 NSHNY, CDR2 SYGAGN. The sequenced CDR3 bases are TGTGCCAGCAGCGCCCGAGGGGTA. It codes for CASSARGV. The whole CDR3 protein is CASSARGVEVFF.

On this clone itself: These gene names are mouse names. Sequencing ends 4 residues short of the CDR3 end; the germline J gene provides the rest. This chain uses TRBV16 with TRBJ2-1; the D is unclear. V lost 0 bases, J lost 5 bases, and 5 bases lay in between. CDR3 length equals 13 residues. Germline V CDR1 and CDR2: SGHSA, FRNQAP. CDR3 loop: CASSLETNAEQFF. CDR3 DNA (partial): TGTGCAAGCAGCTTAGAGACAAATGCT.

Concerning this clone itself: Mouse germline and gene names are used. The read gets to within 4 residues of the CDR3 end, and the germline J gene fills in the rest. The rearrangement uses TRBV13-3 and TRBJ1-2; TRBD1 agrees at 7 bases. The CDR3 length is 13 residues. Germline V gene lookup returns CDR1 NNHDY and CDR2 SYVADS. The junction had 4 bases not matched to a gene; V was cut back by 6 bases and J by 2 bases. The part of the CDR3 DNA that was read is TGTGCCAGCACCAAACAGGGGAACTCC. Translation: CASTKQGNS. The CDR3 in its entirety is CASTKQGNSDYTF.

This clone was seen at least ten times. Gene names are mouse gene names. The CDR3 is cut off 4 residues early in the read; its end comes from the germline J gene. The V and J genes are TRBV13-3 and TRBJ2-7; no reliable D call. The germline V gene has CDR1 NNHDY and CDR2 SYVADS. This CDR3 is 13 amino acids long. The V end lost 0 bases, the J end lost 2 bases, and 6 bases lay between the germline ends. The CDR3 sequence: CASSDAVAYEQYF. The covered CDR3 bases are TGTGCCAGCAGTGATGCAGTCGCCTAT.

Worth noting for this clone: Genes and germline come from the mouse. The read gets to within 4 residues of the CDR3 end, and the germline J gene fills in the rest. The rearrangement links TRBV19 to TRBJ2-7, with 11 bases that match TRBD1. The V gene's germline CDR1 is FNHDT and CDR2 SITEND (reference sequence). This CDR3 is 12 amino acids long. The CDR3 sequence is CASGQGANEQYF. Incomplete CDR3 DNA: TGTGCCAGCGGACAGGGGGCGAAT.

With regard to this clone: Gene names and germline match the mouse. The missing CDR3 end, 4 residues past where the read stops, is filled in from the germline J gene. The rearrangement uses TRBV1 and TRBJ2-3; 10 bases map to TRBD2. The V and J ends lost 3 bases and 1 base, in that order; junction bases with no gene match: 4. This CDR3 contains 16 residues. Looked up from germline, CDR1 is NSQYPW and CDR2 is LRSPGD (reference sequence). The CDR3 spells CTCSAGLGDGAETLYF. The covered CDR3 bases are TGCACCTGCAGTGCCGGACTGGGGGATGGTGCAGAA. Combining the CDR3 with reference TRBV1 and TRBJ2-3 gives the whole variable domain VTLLEQNPRWRLVPRGQAVNLRCILKNSQYPWMSWYQQDLQKQLQWLFTLRSPGDKEVKSLPGADYLATRVTDTELRLQVANMSQGRTLYCTCSAGLGDGAETLYFGSGTRLTVL.

In its sample, this clone was seen a few times. Here the gene names and germline are mouse. The CDR3 extends 4 residues past the end of the read, so its final part is completed from the germline J gene. The chain combines TRBV19 with TRBJ1-2; D is perhaps TRBD1 (6 bases). The germline gives CDR1 FNHDT, CDR2 SITEND (reference sequence). Trimming took off 5 bases at V and 0 bases at J, with 14 bases between the two ends. This CDR3 is 15 amino acids long. The CDR3 is CASSPGTPANSDYTF. The covered CDR3 bases are TGTGCCAGCAGCCCCGGGACACCTGCAAACTCC.

This clone was found many times. These gene names are mouse names. With the read ending 4 residues before the CDR3 end, the germline J gene is used to fill in that end. The genes are TRBV13-3 and TRBJ2-1; the match to TRBD2 covers 11 bases. This CDR3 has 16 amino acids. Germline V gives CDR1 NNHDY, CDR2 SYVADS. Unmatched junction bases numbered 3, after V lost 4 bases and J lost 0 bases. The DNA read from the CDR3 is TGTGCCAGCAGTCCGGGACTGGGGGTTAACTATGCT. It is translated as CASSPGLGVNYA. The entire CDR3 protein reads CASSPGLGVNYAEQFF.

This clone came up many times. Each gene name is a mouse one. The missing CDR3 end, 4 residues past where the read stops, is filled in from the germline J gene. This sequence joins TRBV13-3 and TRBJ2-7; D perhaps matches TRBD2 (6 bases). V shed 0 bases and J shed 0 bases, with 10 bases lying between them. From germline, CDR1 is NNHDY and CDR2 SYVADS. This CDR3 has 15 amino acids. Partial CDR3 DNA: TGTGCCAGCAGTGATGAGACTGGAAGCTCCTAT. It specifies CASSDETGSSY. The entire CDR3 protein is CASSDETGSSYEQYF.

In this sample, this clone turned up a few times. Gene names refer to mouse genes. The observed sequence ends 4 residues before the CDR3 terminus, with the missing tail filled in from the germline J gene. The V call is TRBV13-2, the J call TRBJ1-1, with 7 bases identical to TRBD1. The CDR3 totals 12 residues. Germline V gives CDR1 NNHNN, CDR2 SYGAGS (reference sequence). Here the CDR3 reads CASGTGTEEVFF. The covered CDR3 bases are TGTGCCAGCGGTACCGGGACAGAA.

This clone was found many times. Gene labels here are mouse ones. CDR3 DNA, as far as it was read: TGTGCCAGCAGCCAGCCAGAAAACCAAGAC. As protein: CASSQPENQD. In full, the CDR3 reads CASSQPENQDTQYF. The chain couples TRBV13-3 to TRBJ2-5, with unresolved D. The read comes to an end 4 residues before the CDR3 does, leaving the germline J gene to fill in the end. Trimming stripped 5 bases from V and 0 bases from J, with 10 bases between. This CDR3 comprises 14 residues. CDR1 is NNHDY and CDR2 is SYVADS in the germline V gene.

A word on this clone: At residue 12, the TCRdb protein departs from the DNA translation, so the protein shown here was derived from the DNA itself. Gene names and germline refer to mouse. With the read ending 3 residues before the CDR3 end, the germline J gene is used to fill in that end. The genes are TRBV19 and TRBJ1-6; 8 bases are shared with TRBD1. TRBJ1-6 is given ORF status, its function remaining uncertain. Germline values: CDR1 FNHDT, CDR2 SITEND (reference sequence). This CDR3 region has 15 residues. Trimming removed 2 bases from V and 9 bases from J; junction bases left unmatched: 7. This CDR3 is CASSIMGQDSSPLYF. Incomplete CDR3 DNA: TGTGCCAGCAGTATTATGGGACAGGATAGTTCGCCC.

This clone came up a few times. The genes and germline here are from mouse. Coverage ceases 4 residues before the CDR3 finishes, and the germline J gene fills in the end. The chain links TRBV17 to TRBJ2-3; D not certain. CDR1 MNHDT and CDR2 YYDKIL come from the germline V gene. Trimming removed 0 bases at V and 0 bases at J, with 7 bases between. The CDR3 is 15 amino acids. The CDR3 spells CASSREQNSAETLYF. CDR3 bases read: TGTGCTAGCAGTAGAGAGCAGAATAGTGCAGAA.